A selection of T cell receptor beta chains follows, all from one sample in a study of metastatic and nonmetastatic thyroid tumors. TCRdb ran MiXCR on the PCR reads. The sample includes 35,000 to 50,000 clones, 4% to 5% seen only once; the top ten take 8% to 10%. What was sequenced was blood. These receptors came from a female donor with papillary thyroid cancer or a benign thyroid nodule (not recorded which). Some clones in this sample may be carry-over from other donors' samples. CDR3s include the opening cysteine and the closing phenylalanine or tryptophan. The D gene is left open where the match is weak. Expanded clones get a size class; other rows say once, few or many, or leave the size out.

clone_size	d_call	j_call	v_call	cdr3_aa	cdr3_nt
many	TRBD1	TRBJ2-7	TRBV20-1	CSASRTGGGYEQYF	TGCAGTGCTAGCCGGACAGGGGGAGGCTACGAGCAGTACTTC
few	TRBD2	TRBJ2-1	TRBV12-3/TRBV12-4	CASSFVGLAGREQFF	TGTGCCAGCAGTTTCGTGGGACTAGCGGGACGTGAGCAGTTCTTC
many	TRBD2	TRBJ2-3	TRBV5-1	CASNLGLAGTDTQYF	TGCGCCAGCAACCTCGGGCTAGCGGGAACAGATACGCAGTATTTT
many	TRBD1	TRBJ2-1	TRBV29-1	CSVEGTALGANEQFF	TGCAGCGTTGAGGGGACAGCCTTGGGAGCAAATGAGCAGTTCTTC
-	-	TRBJ2-5	TRBV19	CASSKPGEGGETQYF	TGTGCCAGTAGTAAACCAGGAGAGGGTGGCGAGACCCAGTACTTC
few	-	TRBJ1-1	TRBV6-2/TRBV6-3	CASSYPGRMNTEAFF	TGTGCCAGCAGTTACCCGGGACGGATGAACACTGAAGCTTTCTTT
many	-	TRBJ1-5	TRBV10-3	CAIRTELNQPQHF	TGTGCCATCAGAACAGAACTCAATCAGCCCCAGCATTTT
-	-	TRBJ2-5	TRBV28	CASSNSGQETQYF	TGTGCCAGCAGCAACAGTGGCCAAGAGACCCAGTACTTC
many	-	TRBJ1-5	TRBV2	CASTRTKVDQPQHF	TGTGCCAGCACCCGGACTAAAGTCGATCAGCCCCAGCATTTT
many	TRBD1	TRBJ1-1	TRBV18	CASSPQGATEAFF	TGTGCCAGCTCACCACAGGGGGCGACTGAAGCTTTCTTT
-	-	TRBJ1-2	TRBV28	CASSSPGSNYGYTF	TGTGCCAGCAGTTCCCCGGGCAGTAACTATGGCTACACCTTC
many	-	TRBJ1-5	TRBV5-5	CASSLAGSGNQPQHF	TGTGCCAGCAGCTTGGCCGGTAGCGGAAATCAGCCCCAGCATTTT
-	-	TRBJ2-3	TRBV2	CASSSSGVNTQYF	TGTGCCAGCAGTTCCTCTGGCGTGAATACGCAGTATTTT
many	TRBD1	TRBJ2-1	TRBV27	CASSLGVGGIYNEQFF	TGTGCCAGCAGTCTAGGCGTAGGGGGCATCTACAATGAGCAGTTCTTC
many	-	TRBJ1-1	TRBV30	CAWNRAGLGYTEAFF	TGTGCCTGGAATCGTGCGGGGCTCGGGTACACTGAAGCTTTCTTT
many	-	TRBJ2-3	TRBV11-3	CASSLDVSDTQYF	TGTGCCAGCAGCTTAGATGTGTCAGATACGCAGTATTTT
few	TRBD1	TRBJ2-7	TRBV5-1	CVSSLGTGVFHEQYF	TGCGTCAGCAGCTTGGGGACAGGCGTTTTCCACGAGCAGTACTTC
many	-	TRBJ1-1	TRBV30	CAWSVRGGLAAFF	TGTGCCTGGAGTGTGCGGGGGGGCCTGGCAGCTTTCTTT
many	TRBD1	TRBJ2-3	TRBV6-2/TRBV6-3	CASSYLRTGALDTQYF	TGTGCCAGCAGTTACTTGAGGACAGGTGCTCTAGATACGCAGTATTTT
few	TRBD1	TRBJ1-2	TRBV7-8	CAGSSSGQGNYGYTF	TGTGCCGGCAGCTCTTCGGGACAGGGGAACTATGGCTACACCTTC
many	-	TRBJ1-6	TRBV5-5	CASSLYGAGNSPLHF	TGTGCCAGCAGCTTGTACGGGGCCGGGAATTCACCCCTCCACTTT
few	-	TRBJ1-5	TRBV12-3/TRBV12-4	CASSLVGQPQHF	TGTGCCAGCAGTTTGGTTGGTCAGCCCCAGCATTTT
many	-	TRBJ2-7	TRBV2	CASSVQRNYEQYF	TGTGCCAGCAGTGTACAGCGGAACTACGAGCAGTACTTC